The entry below gives a single T cell receptor (beta chain) sequence along with its context. The antigen it recognizes is unknown. Per-base qualities were not stored, and no clone one base away is much larger. The data originate from a study of shared clonotypes between healthy human individuals (dated by TCRdb to about 2020). For context, the study as a whole: A few men and two women, aged 18 to 49 years, made up the cohort. The study deeply sequenced blood TCR repertoires of five healthy adults to estimate repertoire size and the extent of clonotype sharing between individuals. Per donor, leukapheresis produced somewhere between about 0.85 and 8.9 billion PBMCs. To increase sequencing depth and limit assay-specific biases, different laboratories used diverse techniques to prepare libraries and sequence TCR repertoires. Per donor, three plates each were used for CD4 naive and CD4 memory, two for CD8 naive, and one for CD8 memory.

Study-wide findings and limitations: Clonotypes shared by all four sorted-subset donors showed higher generation probabilities than non-shared clonotypes. Only blood was sampled, and tissue TCR repertoires likely differ from those in blood. Rarefaction of sorted-subset datasets indicated incomplete sequencing despite the large sequencing depth. Because the study included a small number of donors, the genetic and exposure-history diversity represented was limited. Estimated clonotype richness was generally larger for naive than for memory subsets. Pairwise subsampling led to the expectation that sequencing depth would affect the degree of clonotype sharing among donors. Across a handful of donors, around 5.4% of naive CD4, 3% to 4% of naive CD8, under 2.5% of memory CD4, and approximately 0.4% of memory CD8 clonotypes were shared.

Using the deep immunoSEQ assay, multiplex PCR amplified TCR CDR3 regions from genomic DNA. Genomic DNA extracted from each cell subset was distributed evenly over all wells of several immunoSEQ 96-well plates, and each plate served as one replicate. For sorted subsets, around 0.2 ug genomic DNA, equal to tens of thousands of T cell genomes, was loaded into each replicate PCR. Purified libraries were measured with a Qubit 3.0 fluorometer, size-checked on a Bioanalyzer 2100, and measured again with the KAPA Library Quantification kit. Each immunoSEQ 96-well plate was sequenced on its own single-read 150-cycle Illumina NextSeq 550 flow cell. On the study's bioinformatics: Because the immunoSEQ output included only junctional sequences and no quality scores, the filtering could not be the same as the filtering used for full-length reads. Sequences were annotated with PyIR, a Python wrapper for IgBLAST v1.9, and V/J genes and CDR3 were assigned using IMGT germline references. Reads with weak V/J assignments (E-value above 1e-6), missing CDR3, stop codons, out-of-frame junctions, or ambiguous translated residues were removed. V3J clonotypes were defined as sequences sharing an identical inferred V gene, J gene, and CDR3 amino acid sequence. Percentage overlap between repertoires was calculated by dividing the number of shared unique clonotypes by the size of the smaller repertoire. Repertoire richness was assessed with RTK rarefaction, the Chao1 estimator, and Recon v2.1 estimates of unobserved clonotypes. Generation probabilities were computed with OLGA for all TCRbeta clonotypes obtained by the gDNA method from four donors. Here the immuneACCESS table is served through TCRdb, limited to in-frame sequences with V and J called. Missing clones are a known gap in these copies; in checked studies unresolved V genes cover under half, and the rest lacks a known reason. The V and J calls and clone size were taken over from that table, and D and trimming were inferred from the DNA. For this sample there are around 2.1 million clones; around 95% appear just once. The ten largest clones take up roughly 0.13% of the sample.

Donors were healthy HIV-negative adults with no recently reported acute infections or vaccinations. All donors were Caucasian adults living in Nashville, Tennessee, USA. CD4+ T cells were enriched through magnetic negative selection, after which naive cells were positively selected on CD45RA and the remaining negative fraction served as the memory subset. Blood was collected by leukapheresis, and PBMCs were isolated by Ficoll-Histopaque density gradient centrifugation and then cryopreserved in liquid nitrogen vapor phase. Analytical flow cytometry was used to check the purity and quantity of every magnetically sorted T cell population. Genomic DNA was isolated from every sorted fraction and measured by UV absorbance on a Nanodrop 2000c. V gives up 0 bases and J gives up 4 bases, and the segment between their germline ends measures 19 bases. From the cysteine up to the phenylalanine, the CDR3 has a length of 19 residues. Of the read, only the CDR3 DNA is kept; its 57 bases are in frame from base 1. CDR1 and CDR2, looked up from the germline V gene (reference sequence), are LNHNV and YYDKDF.

The specimen sequenced was naive CD4+ T cells sorted from blood. The cell subset or site label of this sample denotes: CD45RA+ positively selected. This clonotype was sampled from a man aged 18 to 35 in good health. This chain is built from TRBV15 and TRBJ1-6; no confident D gene assignment can be made. The DNA sequence is as follows: TGTGCCACCAGCAGAGATTTGGCAGCTTCATACCGTTATAATTCACCCCTCCACTTT. The encoded protein is CATSRDLAASYRYNSPLHF.